This T cell receptor (beta chain) was documented in a study of T cells in Graves' hyperthyroidism and ophthalmopathy. Across the whole study: At initial diagnosis, before any treatment had begun, peripheral blood was obtained.

From RNA transcripts, TCR beta CDR3 regions were amplified. The TCR CDR3 first-round RT-PCR relied on the HTBI primer set. Each CDR3 protein is one row after TCRdb ran MiXCR on the multiplex PCR reads. Counted here are 480,000 or so distinct CDR3 sequences, roughly an eighth occurring once; the ten biggest clones make up roughly 17%. Newly diagnosed hyperthyroidism patients aged 18 to 65 years had disease lasting under 2 months. An approximately 9.4 ml volume of fresh peripheral blood provided the PBMCs. This clonotype was detected many times. The sequenced material came from blood. The sequence was collected from a woman aged 18-30 years with Graves' hyperthyroidism.

Written as DNA, the CDR3 is TGTGCCAGCAGTTTAGTTCCAGGGAACAATGAGCAGTTCTTC. This translates into CASSLVPGNNEQFF. The rearrangement uses TRBV27 and TRBJ2-1; tentative D call: TRBD1 (5 bases). The CDR3 loop spans 14 amino acids. In germline, CDR1 is MNHEY, CDR2 SMNVEV (reference sequence). Trimming pared 2 bases from V and 5 bases from J, leaving 10 bases between.